This TCR beta chain was found in a study of a mutant IDH1 vaccine in newly diagnosed glioma. Time point noted: week 5, during vaccination. Topical imiquimod was applied with each vaccine dose, which held 300 ug of mutant IDH1 20-mer peptide. This table comes from immunoSEQ multiplex PCR, and its TCRdb copy is limited to in-frame clones, with some not included. The sample yields about 12,000 clones, roughly 91% seen once. This clone showed up just once. The target antigen is unknown. The CDR3 is 12 amino acids. Trimming stripped 3 bases from V and 15 bases from J, with 15 bases between. From germline, CDR1 is MDHEN and CDR2 SYDVKM.

The V call is TRBV28, the J call TRBJ2-1; a possible D gene is TRBD1 (6 bases). The sequences come from PBMCs, collected from a glioma patient whose treatment included an IDH1 peptide vaccine. This clonotype was obtained from a woman in her forties with glioma. Some clones in this sample may be carry-over from other donors' samples. The CDR3 DNA is TGTGCCAGCAGTTTTTCGGACAGTTGGGTGTTCTTC. Translated: CASSFSDSWVFF.